The clone carrying this T cell receptor beta chain was observed a few times. Trimming cost V 0 bases and J 5 bases, with 7 bases left between them. The CDR3 totals 13 residues. Germline CDR1 is MGHRA and CDR2 is YSYEKL. These data originate in a study of T cells after yellow fever vaccination. TCRdb analysed the 5' RACE reads with MiXCR anew, one entry per CDR3 protein. Among hundreds of thousands of distinct CDR3 sequences listed, 13% were seen once. The source was PBMCs, collected on the day of the yellow fever booster vaccination. This receptor was identified in a man aged 30 to 45 who received the YFV17D yellow fever vaccine. This chain joins TRBV4-1 and TRBJ2-5, with TRBD2 as a possible D gene (5 bases). CDR3 sequence: CASSQEERETQYF. The DNA of the CDR3 is TGCGCCAGCAGCCAAGAGGAGCGGGAGACCCAGTACTTC.